Following are 20 T cell receptor beta chains from one sample sequenced in a study of human T cells and chemical hapten exposure. Via MiXCR, TCRdb re-called the RACE reads, giving one row per CDR3 protein. The table has a few hundred thousand distinct CDR3 sequences, around 5% seen once. Time point described: pre-sensitization, week 0. The sample's treatment: therapeutic diphenylcyclopropenone sensitization with weekly scalp DPC. Sequenced here: whole blood, sampled in connection with sensitization to the hapten diphenylcyclopropenone (DPC). The receptors here all came from a woman aged 18 to 35 with alopecia areata. Some clones in this sample may be carry-over from other donors' samples.

The table lists this clonotype with a few counts. The chain employs TRBV4-3 and TRBJ2-6, with a possible D match to TRBD1 (5 bases). This CDR3 is 18 amino acids long. V was cut by 1 base and J by 0 bases, with 13 bases left in between. CDR1 and CDR2 from the germline V gene are LGHNA and YSLEER. Here the CDR3 reads CASSQVAGISSGANVLTF. DNA of the CDR3: TGCGCCAGCAGCCAAGTCGCAGGGATCTCCTCTGGGGCCAACGTCCTGACTTTC.

This clonotype was seen only a few times. This chain joins TRBV7-9 and TRBJ2-7; 9 nucleotides match TRBD2. Trimming took 5 bases from V and 7 from J; bases not matched to a gene: 15. The CDR3 sequence is 16 residues long. Germline CDR1 SEHNR, CDR2 FQNEAQ (reference sequence). The CDR3 loop reads CASSPAGLAEKSEQYF. The CDR3 DNA sequence: TGTGCCAGCAGCCCCGCGGGACTAGCCGAAAAATCAGAGCAGTACTTC.

This clonotype was seen many times. V usage is TRBV6-6 and J usage is TRBJ1-1; no definite D call. Trimming left V 5 bases short and J 1 base short, with 14 bases between. CDR1 and CDR2 (germline): MNHNY, SVGAGI (reference sequence). This CDR3 contains 15 residues. CDR3 in amino acids: CASSPPGDANTEAFF. CDR3 coding DNA: TGTGCCAGCAGTCCCCCAGGCGACGCGAACACTGAAGCTTTCTTT.

The chain couples TRBV7-2 to TRBJ2-3; 8 bases align to TRBD2. This CDR3 has 17 residues. Germline V lookup: CDR1 SGHTA, CDR2 FQGNSA. V lost 1 base, J lost 6 bases, and 12 bases stayed unmatched. The CDR3 region is CASSLVSVVGGADTQYF. The CDR3 bases are TGTGCCAGCAGCTTAGTATCCGTCGTCGGGGGGGCGGATACGCAGTATTTT. The entire variable domain, with the rest obtained from reference TRBV7-2 and TRBJ2-3, is as follows: GAGVSQSPSNKVTEKGKDVELRCDPISGHTALYWYRQSLGQGLEFLIYFQGNSAPDKSGLPSDRFSAERTGGSVSTLTIQRTQQEDSAVYLCASSLVSVVGGADTQYFGPGTRLTVL.

This clonotype was recorded many times. The chain links TRBV6-2 or TRBV6-3 to TRBJ1-2; D not resolved. The CDR3 consists of 13 residues. Trimming pared 7 bases from V and 4 bases from J, leaving 13 bases between. Germline assignment: CDR1 MNHEY and CDR2 SVGEGT. In nucleotides, the CDR3 is TGTGCCAGCACCAAGGATGCAGTCTATGGCTACACCTTC. It translates to CASTKDAVYGYTF.

This clonotype was counted between two and nine times. The chain combines TRBV12-3 or TRBV12-4 with TRBJ1-1, with 7 bases identical to TRBD1. This CDR3 region has 14 residues. V was pared by 3 bases and J by 4 bases, with 5 bases of the junction left unmatched. CDR3 protein: CASSFRGLVTEAFF. CDR3 nucleotide sequence: TGTGCCAGCAGTTTCAGGGGGTTAGTCACTGAAGCTTTCTTT.

The V gene is TRBV4-3, the J gene TRBJ2-3, with TRBD2 matching over 8 bases. Looked up from germline, CDR1 is LGHNA and CDR2 is YSLEER. The CDR3 is 14 residues long. Trimming removed 4 bases from V and 8 bases from J; junction bases left unmatched: 8. The CDR3 nucleotides are TGCGCCAGCAGCCCCGGGGGGGCCCGGGGTACGCAGTATTTT. It translates to CASSPGGARGTQYF.

This clonotype was counted between two and nine times. This chain links TRBV6-1 with TRBJ2-2, with D perhaps TRBD1 (5 bases). The CDR3 has 16 amino acids. The V gene lost 7 bases and the J gene lost 2 bases, with 17 bases spanning the gap. In germline, CDR1 is MNHNS, CDR2 SASEGT. CDR3 nucleotides: TGTGCCAGCAAAAGACAGAGTTCCTTCAACACCGGGGAGCTGTTTTTT. Residues: CASKRQSSFNTGELFF.

The chain uses TRBV28 and TRBJ2-3; the match to TRBD1 covers 10 bases. Per the germline V gene, CDR1 is MDHEN and CDR2 is SYDVKM. The CDR3 covers 15 residues. The J segment lost 4 bases and the V segment lost 10 bases, leaving 11 bases of the junction unmatched. The CDR3 spells CATVPGQGPSDTQYF. For the CDR3, the DNA is TGTGCCACGGTACCGGGACAGGGGCCGTCAGATACGCAGTATTTT.

This clonotype was counted many times. The chain recombines TRBV5-6 with TRBJ1-6; possible D gene TRBD1, 6 bases. The V and J ends lost 1 base and 6 bases respectively, with 11 bases between them. Germline V gene data show CDR1 as SGHDT and CDR2 as YYEEEE. CDR3 length: 15 residues. CDR3 sequence reads: CASSLNIRGNSPLHF. CDR3 nucleotides: TGTGCCAGCAGCTTGAATATCAGGGGTAATTCACCCCTCCACTTT.

There are many counts of this clonotype. CDR3 sequence reads: CASGFRRTEAFF. CDR3 in DNA: TGTGCTAGTGGTTTTCGCAGGACTGAAGCTTTCTTT. This chain uses TRBV12-5 with TRBJ1-1, with D uncertain. This CDR3 has 12 residues. CDR1 and CDR2 (germline): LGHNT, FRNRAP. Trimming shortened V by 3 bases and J by 5 bases, and 7 bases separated the two germline ends.

This chain uses TRBV11-2 with TRBJ2-3; D gene unclear. The CDR3 runs 14 residues. V lost 5 bases to trimming and J lost 5 bases, with 14 bases between them. CDR1 SGHAT and CDR2 FQNNGV come from the germline V gene. The CDR3 region has the DNA TGTGCCAGCAGCCGTAGACGGCCTGAAGATACGCAGTATTTT. Its protein is CASSRRRPEDTQYF.

This clonotype has at least ten counts. CDR3 region: CSVRGRRTGGYSPLHF. The CDR3 nucleotides are TGCAGTGTAAGGGGCCGAAGGACAGGGGGCTATTCACCCCTCCACTTT. The V gene is TRBV20-1, the J gene TRBJ1-6; TRBD1 agrees at 11 bases. The V and J ends lost 7 bases and 8 bases, in that order; junction bases with no gene match: 13. This CDR3 is 16 amino acids long. Germline V gene sequence: CDR1 DFQATT, CDR2 SNEGSKA (reference sequence).

The chain links TRBV29-1 to TRBJ2-1; the match to TRBD1 covers 7 bases. The trim removed 6 bases at V and 0 bases at J, leaving 8 bases unmatched. The CDR3 has 15 amino acids. Germline V gene sequence: CDR1 SQVTM, CDR2 ANQGSEA. CDR3 sequence: CSVVTGISSYNEQFF. The CDR3 nucleotides read TGCAGCGTAGTGACAGGGATTAGCTCCTACAATGAGCAGTTCTTC.

In its sample, this clonotype was seen many times. The rearrangement joins TRBV10-2 to TRBJ1-5, with D perhaps TRBD1 (6 bases). The CDR3 extends over 14 amino acids. The germline V and J ends were trimmed by 0 bases and 6 bases, with 9 bases remaining between them. Germline V gene lookup returns CDR1 WSHSY and CDR2 SAAADI. The CDR3 region is CASSESGAGQPQHF. DNA for the CDR3: TGCGCCAGCAGTGAGTCGGGGGCAGGTCAGCCCCAGCATTTT.

The V call is TRBV5-1, the J call TRBJ2-3; either TRBD1 or TRBD2 may fit D (5 bases each). The germline V gene has CDR1 SGHRS and CDR2 YFSETQ. This CDR3 spans 16 amino acids. Trimming removed 6 bases from V and 2 bases from J, with 19 bases in between. CDR3 loop: CASTPSSRGFTDTQYF. CDR3 nucleotide sequence: TGCGCCAGCACCCCTAGTAGTCGGGGCTTCACAGATACGCAGTATTTT.

This clonotype was picked up many times. The V gene is TRBV6-5, the J gene TRBJ1-2; D might be TRBD1 (6 bases). The V and J ends lost 0 bases and 5 bases respectively, with 16 bases between them. CDR3 length: 16 amino acids. Germline-derived CDR1 and CDR2 are MNHEY and SVGAGI. CDR3 coding DNA: TGTGCCAGCAGTTACTCCTTCTGGAGGGGGGAGTATGGCTACACCTTC. Amino acids: CASSYSFWRGEYGYTF.

This clonotype was found many times. This rearrangement joins TRBV7-2 to TRBJ2-3; TRBD2 agrees at 7 bases. Germline assignment: CDR1 SGHTA and CDR2 FQGNSA. The CDR3 runs 16 residues. The junction had 8 bases not matched to a gene; V was cut back by 5 bases and J by 0 bases. The CDR3: CASSPSGRGSTDTQYF. As DNA, the CDR3 is TGTGCCAGCAGCCCTAGCGGTCGGGGTAGCACAGATACGCAGTATTTT. Together with reference TRBV7-2 and TRBJ2-3, the CDR3 gives the full variable domain: GAGVSQSPSNKVTEKGKDVELRCDPISGHTALYWYRQSLGQGLEFLIYFQGNSAPDKSGLPSDRFSAERTGGSVSTLTIQRTQQEDSAVYLCASSPSGRGSTDTQYFGPGTRLTVL.

This clonotype was found a few times. The genes are TRBV5-6 and TRBJ2-3; 10 bases map to TRBD2. This CDR3 region has 15 residues. From germline, CDR1 is SGHDT and CDR2 YYEEEE. V lost 4 bases and J lost 2; bases outside the gene matches: 4. CDR3 in DNA: TGTGCCAGCAGCCCTCTAGCGGGGGTCACAGATACGCAGTATTTT. Its protein is CASSPLAGVTDTQYF.

There are a few counts of this clonotype. This chain joins TRBV6-2 or TRBV6-3 and TRBJ1-1; 7 positions match TRBD1. Germline-derived CDR1 and CDR2 are MNHEY and SVGEGT. The CDR3 is 15 amino acids. Losses at the gene ends were 7 bases for V and 5 bases for J; bases not matched to a gene: 13. The CDR3 DNA reads TGTGCCAGCATCAACTCAGCGGGACAGCCGACTGAAGCTTTCTTT. Translating gives CASINSAGQPTEAFF.